This T cell receptor beta chain was sequenced in a study of blood T cells in healthy people across ages. Study-level results: Because donor CMV status was unknown, expanded clonotype changes were possibly confounded. The long-lived group displayed more naive CD4+ cells, plus higher diversity, than the aged donors did.

A second about 7 to 12 cycle PCR used barcoded and J-beta primers. A single record per CDR3 protein comes from TCRdb applying MiXCR to the 5' RACE reads. The data show about 810,000 distinct CDR3 sequences, 36% seen once. Whenever a sample was processed, at least 7 million PBMCs were isolated. This clonotype occurred a few times. Its antigen is not known. CDR1 and CDR2 from the germline V gene are MDHEN and SYDVKM. There are 11 residues in the CDR3. Trimming removed 6 bases from V and 8 bases from J, with 8 bases in between. The source of this sequence is a young man in good health. This sequence joins TRBV28 and TRBJ2-1; D is unresolved. Sequenced: blood. Here the CDR3 DNA reads TGTGCCAGCAGCCCGAAGTATGAGCAGTTCTTC. It yields the protein CASSPKYEQFF. Using reference TRBV28 and TRBJ2-1 for the parts outside the CDR3, the full variable domain is DVKVTQSSRYLVKRTGEKVFLECVQDMDHENMFWYRQDPGLGLRLIYFSYDVKMKEKGDIPEGYSVSREKKERFSLILESASTNQTSMYLCASSPKYEQFFGPGTRLTVL.